This section outlines one TCR beta chain sequence together with its context. Germline assignment: CDR1 SGHDT and CDR2 YYEEEE. The CDR3 totals 16 residues. V shed 4 bases and J 4 bases; nucleotides not matched to a gene: 12. The sample is drawn from a study of blood T cell repertoires in COVID-19. Study details: The origin of the acute and convalescent COVID-19 samples was the United States, Italy and Spain.

The table came from immunoSEQ multiplex PCR; TCRdb's copy has only in-frame clones and leaves some out. The table includes about 170,000 clones, over 80% detected once. This TCR was recovered from a woman aged 50 to 60 with acute or convalescent COVID-19. Specimen: peripheral blood. The rearrangement joins TRBV5-6 to TRBJ2-5, with 8 bases aligning to TRBD2. CDR3 nucleotides: TGTGCCAGCAGCCTCCCCCTAGGCGGGAGGAGAGAGACCCAGTACTTC. It is translated as CASSLPLGGRRETQYF.